The next 28 T cell receptor beta chains were all read from a single sample in a study of identical twins (dated by TCRdb to 2016 to 2017). The library was made by 5' RACE. This sample was sequenced with an Illumina HiSeq 2000. TCRdb applied fastp at Q25 and MiXCR to the public reads, then kept only in-frame beta chains. For every CDR3 protein sequence, its rows merge into one entry that carries the most common genes and DNA. The sample table lists some 200,000 distinct CDR3 sequences, 6.5% to 8.5% of them with a count of one. 1.5% to 2.5% of the sample is taken by the ten largest. The same data also contributed to another study, on yellow fever vaccine responses in identical twins.

What was sequenced was memory (CD45RO+) T cells sorted from blood. The cell subset or site label corresponds to: CD45RO+ enriched T cells. The receptors were gathered from a woman under 30 in good health.

This clonotype occurred many times. The chain uses TRBV12-3 or TRBV12-4 and TRBJ2-7, with D possibly matching TRBD2 (6 bases). The CDR3 is made up of 14 amino acids. Trimming left V 1 base short and J 2 bases short, with 9 bases between. The CDR3 region is CASSLGRGTYEQYF. DNA of the CDR3: TGTGCCAGCAGTTTAGGGAGGGGAACCTACGAGCAGTACTTC.

This clonotype has just a few counts. The J gene is TRBJ2-3, the V gene TRBV9; the D is unclear. The CDR3 totals 13 residues. Deletions cut 3 bases from V and 6 bases from J, with 11 bases between. The germline CDR1 and CDR2 sequences are SGDLS and YYNGEE. The CDR3 sequence: CASSAQLGDTQYF. CDR3 bases: TGTGCCAGCAGCGCACAATTAGGGGATACGCAGTATTTT.

There are many counts of this clonotype. The V and J genes are TRBV11-2 and TRBJ2-4; 7 nucleotides match TRBD2. The V gene's germline CDR1 is SGHAT and CDR2 FQNNGV. CDR3 length equals 19 residues. The V segment lost 1 base and the J segment 2 bases; nucleotides outside the gene matches: 14. CDR3 in amino acids: CASSLVGGLAVASKNIQYF. In nucleotides, the CDR3 is TGTGCCAGCAGCTTAGTAGGAGGCCTAGCGGTAGCTTCCAAAAACATTCAGTACTTC.

The chain couples TRBV11-2 to TRBJ2-2; D not certain. The V end lost 5 bases, the J end lost 4 bases, and 14 bases lay between the germline ends. CDR3 length: 15 amino acids. Germline V CDR1 and CDR2: SGHAT, FQNNGV. CDR3 sequence reads: CASSLSTQTTGELFF. CDR3 DNA sequence: TGTGCCAGCAGCCTTAGTACCCAGACCACCGGGGAGCTGTTTTTT.

This clonotype showed up many times. The chain has TRBV20-1 and TRBJ1-5; the match to TRBD1 covers 9 bases. Germline values: CDR1 DFQATT, CDR2 SNEGSKA (reference sequence). The CDR3 is made up of 16 amino acids. V lost 5 bases, J lost 2 bases, and 10 bases stayed unmatched. CDR3 nucleotides: TGCAGTGCTGATCCCGGGACAGGGACGGGCAATCAGCCCCAGCATTTT. Its translation: CSADPGTGTGNQPQHF.

This clonotype was seen ten or more times. The gene calls are TRBV7-2 and TRBJ2-7; 13 positions match TRBD2. Unmatched junction bases numbered 11, after V lost 5 bases and J lost 7 bases. The germline gives CDR1 SGHTA, CDR2 FQGNSA. The CDR3 loop spans 16 amino acids. The CDR3 region is CASSQVALAGGGEQYF. CDR3 bases: TGTGCCAGCAGCCAGGTCGCACTAGCGGGAGGGGGGGAGCAGTACTTC. The full variable domain, rest sourced from reference TRBV7-2 and TRBJ2-7, is GAGVSQSPSNKVTEKGKDVELRCDPISGHTALYWYRQSLGQGLEFLIYFQGNSAPDKSGLPSDRFSAERTGGSVSTLTIQRTQQEDSAVYLCASSQVALAGGGEQYFGPGTRLTVT.

This clonotype has a handful of counts. The V gene is TRBV20-1, the J gene TRBJ2-7, with 10 bases that match TRBD2. V shed 2 bases, J shed 2 bases, and the junction held 6 bases outside the gene matches. The CDR3 loop spans 15 amino acids. Per germline, CDR1 DFQATT and CDR2 SNEGSKA (reference sequence). The CDR3 DNA sequence: TGCAGTGCTAGATATATAGCGGGAGGCGCCTACGAGCAGTACTTC. Amino acids: CSARYIAGGAYEQYF.

This clonotype turned up a few times. This sequence joins TRBV15 and TRBJ2-5; 7 bases map to TRBD2. The ends lost 1 base at V and 5 bases at J; junction bases unmatched: 10. CDR3 length: 16 residues. Germline lookup yields CDR1 LNHNV and CDR2 YYDKDF (reference sequence). This CDR3 reads CATSRVSGLGSETQYF. The CDR3, as DNA: TGTGCCACCAGCAGAGTTTCAGGACTAGGTTCGGAGACCCAGTACTTC.

This clonotype came up a few times. The genes are TRBV24-1 and TRBJ2-1; D possibly corresponds to TRBD1 (6 bases). The CDR3 is made up of 13 amino acids. Germline V gene data show CDR1 as KGHDR and CDR2 as SFDVKD. Trimming stripped 7 bases from V and 8 bases from J, with 14 bases between. CDR3 nucleotides: TGTGCCACCAGATACGGTGGGGGCCATGAGCAGTTCTTC. Translated: CATRYGGGHEQFF.

This clonotype was seen only a few times. The chain combines TRBV6-2 or TRBV6-3 with TRBJ1-3; D call uncertain. This CDR3 contains 15 residues. With 2 bases removed from V and 0 bases from J, the gap between germline ends came to 8 bases. Germline V gene data show CDR1 as MNHEY and CDR2 as SVGEGT. The CDR3 region is CASSYGGSSGNTIYF. The CDR3 DNA is TGTGCCAGCAGTTACGGCGGCTCCTCTGGAAACACCATATATTTT.

This clonotype came up many times. In DNA form, the CDR3 reads TGTGCCACCAGGAGGGGAGTTGGTGGAGATACGCAGTATTTT. Protein sequence: CATRRGVGGDTQYF. The rearrangement joins TRBV21-1 to TRBJ2-3; TRBD1 reflects the table's D call only, with no check against the DNA. TRBV21-1 is described as a pseudogene. The CDR3 has 14 residues.

This clonotype was seen a few times. V usage is TRBV4-3 and J usage is TRBJ2-7; D is unresolved. V gave up 0 bases and J gave up 0 bases, with 6 bases separating them. CDR1 is LGHNA, CDR2 YSLEER, per germline. This CDR3 is built from 14 residues. The CDR3 DNA reads TGCGCCAGCAGCCAAGAGCAGAGCTCCTACGAGCAGTACTTC. It is translated as CASSQEQSSYEQYF.

J is TRBJ2-7 and V is TRBV18; the D is unclear. Trimming took off 0 bases at V and 7 bases at J, with 10 bases between the two ends. The V gene's germline CDR1 is KGHSH and CDR2 LQKENI. The CDR3 runs to 13 residues. The CDR3 DNA reads as TGTGCCAGCTCACCACCGAAGGGTGGGGAGCAGTACTTC. Translated: CASSPPKGGEQYF.

CDR3 loop: CASREDRGPSGYGYTF. The CDR3 bases are TGTGCCAGCAGGGAAGACAGGGGCCCAAGTGGCTATGGCTACACCTTC. The gene calls are TRBV28 and TRBJ1-2, with TRBD1 identical over 8 bases. Germline CDR1 MDHEN, CDR2 SYDVKM. Trimming at V came to 6 bases and at J to 4 bases, leaving 13 bases not matched to a gene. The CDR3 is 16 residues long.

This chain links TRBV6-1 with TRBJ2-3; 10 nucleotides agree with TRBD2. V lost 5 bases and J lost 4; bases outside the gene matches: 9. The CDR3 extends over 16 amino acids. Germline loops: CDR1 MNHNS, CDR2 SASEGT. CDR3 loop: CASSTLAGVGSDTQYF. CDR3 DNA: TGTGCCAGCAGTACCCTAGCGGGAGTGGGGTCAGATACGCAGTATTTT.

The chain combines TRBV27 with TRBJ2-7; tentative D call: TRBD1 (5 bases). Trimming pared 6 bases from V and 0 bases from J, leaving 21 bases between. Germline V gene lookup returns CDR1 MNHEY and CDR2 SMNVEV (reference sequence). The CDR3 is 17 residues long. This CDR3 is CASSSRPAGQLSYEQYF. The CDR3 DNA reads as TGTGCCAGCAGCTCCCGGCCAGCAGGACAACTCTCCTACGAGCAGTACTTC.

This chain links TRBV5-1 with TRBJ2-3; TRBD2 aligns across 8 bases. Germline CDR1 and CDR2: SGHRS and YFSETQ. With 1 base clipped from V and 0 bases from J, the junction kept 10 bases outside the gene matches. CDR3 length equals 18 residues. The CDR3 DNA reads as TGCGCCAGCAGCTTGCTGGGAACTAGCGGAATTAGCACAGATACGCAGTATTTT. As protein: CASSLLGTSGISTDTQYF.

This clonotype was seen at least ten times. V and J are TRBV20-1 and TRBJ1-5, with unresolved D. V gave up 0 bases and J gave up 3 bases, with 12 bases separating them. The CDR3 length is 15 residues. Germline V lookup: CDR1 DFQATT, CDR2 SNEGSKA (reference sequence). CDR3 loop: CSARDTGKVNQPQHF. The CDR3 DNA reads TGCAGTGCTAGAGATACCGGGAAGGTCAATCAGCCCCAGCATTTT.

The V gene is TRBV7-2, the J gene TRBJ1-1; D not certain. The CDR3 sequence is 13 residues long. Per the germline V gene, CDR1 is SGHTA and CDR2 is FQGNSA. Trimming took 5 bases from V and 1 from J, leaving 8 bases between them. CDR3 loop: CASSIRRNTEAFF. The CDR3 nucleotides read TGTGCCAGCAGCATAAGGAGGAACACTGAAGCTTTCTTT.

As regards this clonotype: Relative to the germline gene, one junction end is altered; a read error may explain this. The chain is built from TRBV20-1 and TRBJ1-1, with 7 bases matching TRBD1. CDR1 and CDR2 (germline): DFQATT, SNEGSKA (reference sequence). The CDR3 runs 14 residues. The CDR3 reads CSVPPGQPNPEAFF. CDR3 bases: TGCAGTGTCCCACCGGGACAGCCGAACCCTGAAGCTTTCTTT.

At least ten counts were recorded for this clonotype. CDR3 DNA: TGTGCCACCAGCAGAACAACCTCTGCCTACGAGCAGTACTTC. As protein: CATSRTTSAYEQYF. V is TRBV15 and J is TRBJ2-7, with D uncertain. From germline, CDR1 is LNHNV and CDR2 YYDKDF (reference sequence). The CDR3 spans 14 residues. Trimming stripped 2 bases from V and 2 bases from J, with 10 bases between.

This clonotype came up a few times. V and J are TRBV28 and TRBJ1-4, with a weak D call TRBD1 (6 bases). The V gene lost 5 bases and the J gene lost 4 bases, with 14 bases spanning the gap. The CDR3 spans 15 residues. The germline V gene encodes CDR1 MDHEN and CDR2 SYDVKM. The CDR3: CASSRTGSLNEKLFF. The CDR3 DNA reads as TGTGCCAGCAGTCGTACAGGGTCCCTTAATGAAAAACTGTTTTTT.

The chain is built from TRBV9 and TRBJ2-1, with 8 bases lining up with TRBD2. J was trimmed by 2 bases and V by 2 bases; bases with no gene match: 3. The V gene's germline CDR1 is SGDLS and CDR2 YYNGEE. This CDR3 has 15 amino acids. The CDR3 protein is CASSVTSGTYNEQFF. The CDR3 bases are TGTGCCAGCAGCGTTACTAGCGGCACCTACAATGAGCAGTTCTTC.

The table lists this clonotype with many counts. This sequence joins TRBV18 and TRBJ1-5; D unresolved. There are 13 residues in the CDR3. The V and J ends lost 4 bases and 6 bases respectively, with 10 bases between them. The germline V gene encodes CDR1 KGHSH and CDR2 LQKENI. The CDR3 here is CASSQSLRQPQHF. The CDR3 bases are TGTGCCAGCTCACAAAGTCTTCGTCAGCCCCAGCATTTT.

This clonotype occurred a few times. V gene TRBV7-2 combines with J gene TRBJ2-3, with D hard to call. In germline, CDR1 is SGHTA, CDR2 FQGNSA. This CDR3 has 16 residues. Between the trimmed V and J ends, which lost 5 bases and 6 bases, there was a span of 21 bases. In nucleotides, the CDR3 is TGTGCCAGCAGCCCTATGCCGCGGCGGCAGCAGGATACGCAGTATTTT. Its protein product is CASSPMPRRQQDTQYF.

V and J are TRBV28 and TRBJ2-2; 9 nucleotides match TRBD1. CDR3 length equals 15 residues. Germline V gives CDR1 MDHEN, CDR2 SYDVKM. V shed 6 bases and J 7 bases; nucleotides not matched to a gene: 9. CDR3 bases: TGTGCCAGCAGGAAGGGGGGACAGGGCGGCGGGGAGCTGTTTTTT. It translates to CASRKGGQGGGELFF.

In its sample, this clonotype was seen many times. V and J are TRBV20-1 and TRBJ2-1, with D tentatively TRBD2 (5 bases). The germline V and J ends were trimmed by 6 bases and 6 bases, with 15 bases remaining between them. Germline assignment: CDR1 DFQATT and CDR2 SNEGSKA (reference sequence). The CDR3 loop spans 13 amino acids. CDR3 sequence reads: CSALASPANEQFF. DNA for the CDR3: TGCAGTGCCCTAGCATCCCCGGCCAATGAGCAGTTCTTC.

The genes are TRBV20-1 and TRBJ2-7; no reliable D call. The CDR3 has 11 amino acids. Between the trimmed V and J ends, which lost 3 bases and 1 base, there was a span of 4 bases. Per germline, CDR1 DFQATT and CDR2 SNEGSKA (reference sequence). CDR3 in amino acids: CSASESYEQYF. The CDR3 bases are TGCAGTGCTAGCGAATCCTACGAGCAGTACTTC.